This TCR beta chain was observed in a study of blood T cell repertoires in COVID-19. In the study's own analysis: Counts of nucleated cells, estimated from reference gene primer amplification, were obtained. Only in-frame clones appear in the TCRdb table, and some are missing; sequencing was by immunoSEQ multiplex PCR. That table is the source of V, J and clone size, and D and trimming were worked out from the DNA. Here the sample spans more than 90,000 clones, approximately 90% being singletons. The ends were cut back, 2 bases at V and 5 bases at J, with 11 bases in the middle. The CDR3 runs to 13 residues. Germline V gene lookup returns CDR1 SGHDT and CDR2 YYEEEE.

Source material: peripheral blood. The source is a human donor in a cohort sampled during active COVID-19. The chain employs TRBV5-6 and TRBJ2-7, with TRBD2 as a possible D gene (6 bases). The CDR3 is CASSFVGGNEQYF. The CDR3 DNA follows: TGTGCCAGCAGCTTCGTTGGAGGGAACGAGCAGTACTTC.